This record covers a single T cell receptor (beta chain). Its antigen is as yet unknown. Data came from immunoSEQ multiplex PCR; TCRdb stores just in-frame clones and leaves some out. The repertoire holds under 8,000 clones, with 71% as singletons. The entry originates in a study of chemoradiotherapy in HPV16-positive cancers. General study findings and limits: Candidate HPV-specific clones and E7-related TCR motifs grew in tumor during treatment. For HPV16-positive patients, expanding HPV-responsive T cells associated with longer recurrence-free survival.

The TCR comes from a human donor with HPV-associated anogenital cancer. This sample comprised tumor tissue, obtained from a patient who underwent chemoradiotherapy.

CDR3 DNA: TGTGCCAGCAGTTTCGGGGGGGGCTACACCTTC. It is translated as CASSFGGGYTF. The chain uses TRBV6-5 and TRBJ1-2; possibly TRBD1 for D (5 bases). V was trimmed by 4 bases and J by 8 bases, leaving 8 bases between them. CDR3 length: 11 residues. Per germline, CDR1 MNHEY and CDR2 SVGAGI.